This T cell receptor beta chain originates from a study of vaccination effects on CD4 cells after COVID-19. For the study at large: Median timing of post-vaccine samples was 72 days after the second dose.

V was clipped by 0 bases and J by 5 bases; unmatched bases: 9. Germline CDR1 reads SGHNT; CDR2 reads YYREEE (reference sequence). The CDR3 is 17 residues long. Concerning this clone itself: What it binds is unknown.

An approximately ten-day culture period preceded the isolation of CD4+ T cells. The vaccine given was either BNT162b2 or mRNA-1273, in two doses. The table came from immunoSEQ multiplex PCR; TCRdb's copy has only in-frame clones and leaves some out. The profile shows about 45,000 clones, over 60% of them singletons. This clonotype was obtained from a human donor who received a COVID-19 vaccine. The sequencing here drew on CD4+ T cells from PBMCs cultured without peptide, taken after COVID-19 vaccination. The V call is TRBV5-4, the J call TRBJ2-1; 9 bases are shared with TRBD2. The CDR3 DNA follows: TGTGCCAGCAGCTTGGGTAGCGGGAGTCTCGGGAACAATGAGCAGTTCTTC. As protein: CASSLGSGSLGNNEQFF.